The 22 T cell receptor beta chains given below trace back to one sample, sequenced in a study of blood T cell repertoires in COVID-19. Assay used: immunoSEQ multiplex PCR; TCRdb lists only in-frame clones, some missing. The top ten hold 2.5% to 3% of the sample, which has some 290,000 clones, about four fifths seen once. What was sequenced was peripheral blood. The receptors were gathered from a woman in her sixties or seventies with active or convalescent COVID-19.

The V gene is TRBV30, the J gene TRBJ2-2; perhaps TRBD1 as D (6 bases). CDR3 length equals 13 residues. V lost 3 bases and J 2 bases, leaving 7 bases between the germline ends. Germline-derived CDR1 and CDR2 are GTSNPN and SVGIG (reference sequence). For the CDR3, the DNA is TGTGCCTGGAGACAGGGTAACACCGGGGAGCTGTTTTTT. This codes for CAWRQGNTGELFF.

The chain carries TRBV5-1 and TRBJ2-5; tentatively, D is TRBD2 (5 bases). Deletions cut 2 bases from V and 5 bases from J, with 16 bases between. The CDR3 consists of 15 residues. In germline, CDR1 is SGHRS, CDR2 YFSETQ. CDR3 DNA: TGCGCCAGCAGCTTAGCGGCCGCCTTGGGGGAGACCCAGTACTTC. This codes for CASSLAAALGETQYF. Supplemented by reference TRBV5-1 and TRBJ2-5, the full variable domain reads KAGVTQTPRYLIKTRGQQVTLSCSPISGHRSVSWYQQTPGQGLQFLFEYFSETQRNKGNFPGRFSGRQFSNSRSEMNVSTLELGDSALYLCASSLAAALGETQYFGPGTRLLVL.

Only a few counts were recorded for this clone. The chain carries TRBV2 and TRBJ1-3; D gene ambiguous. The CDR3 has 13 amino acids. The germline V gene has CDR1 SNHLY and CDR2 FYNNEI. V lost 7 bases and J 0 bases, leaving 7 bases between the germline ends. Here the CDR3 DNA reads TGTGCCAGCATGCAGGACTCTGGAAACACCATATATTTT. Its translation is CASMQDSGNTIYF.

The CDR3 region is CASSVEGYGFGNTGELFF. CDR3 bases: TGTGCCAGCAGCGTAGAGGGGTACGGGTTTGGGAACACCGGGGAGCTGTTTTTT. This sequence joins TRBV9 and TRBJ2-2; D may be TRBD1 (5 bases). This CDR3 is 18 amino acids long. The V end lost 0 bases, the J end lost 1 base, and 16 bases lay between the germline ends. Per the germline V gene, CDR1 is SGDLS and CDR2 is YYNGEE.

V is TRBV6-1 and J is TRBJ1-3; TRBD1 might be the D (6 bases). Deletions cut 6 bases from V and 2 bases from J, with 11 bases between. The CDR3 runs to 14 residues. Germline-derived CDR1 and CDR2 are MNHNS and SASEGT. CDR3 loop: CASRQGWTGNTIYF. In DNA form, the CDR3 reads TGTGCCAGCAGACAGGGTTGGACTGGAAACACCATATATTTT.

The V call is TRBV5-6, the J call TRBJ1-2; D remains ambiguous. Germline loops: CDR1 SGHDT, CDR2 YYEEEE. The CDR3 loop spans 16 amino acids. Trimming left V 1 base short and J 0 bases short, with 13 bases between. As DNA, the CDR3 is TGTGCCAGCAGCTTGTGGTTCGGGGTTACTAACTATGGCTACACCTTC. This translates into CASSLWFGVTNYGYTF.

This CDR3 is CASSMSGGLNYGYTF. The CDR3, as DNA: TGTGCCAGTAGTATGAGCGGGGGCCTCAACTATGGCTACACCTTC. The V call is TRBV19, the J call TRBJ1-2; the D gene is possibly TRBD1 (6 bases). CDR1 is LNHDA and CDR2 is SQIVND in the germline V gene (reference sequence). The CDR3 extends over 15 amino acids. Trimming left V 3 bases short and J 2 bases short, with 13 bases between.

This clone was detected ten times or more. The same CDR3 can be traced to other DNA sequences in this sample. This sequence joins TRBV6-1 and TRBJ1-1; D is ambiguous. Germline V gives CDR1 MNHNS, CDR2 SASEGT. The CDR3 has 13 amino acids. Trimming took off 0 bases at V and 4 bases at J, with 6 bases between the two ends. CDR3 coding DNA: TGTGCCAGCAGTGAAGCTGGAGGCACTGAAGCTTTCTTT. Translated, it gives CASSEAGGTEAFF.

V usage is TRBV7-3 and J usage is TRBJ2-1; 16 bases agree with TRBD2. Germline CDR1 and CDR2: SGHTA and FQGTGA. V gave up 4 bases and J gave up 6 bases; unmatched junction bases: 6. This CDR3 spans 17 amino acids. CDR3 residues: CASSSSGLAGGFNEQFF. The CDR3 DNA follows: TGTGCCAGCAGCTCGTCGGGACTAGCGGGGGGGTTCAATGAGCAGTTCTTC.

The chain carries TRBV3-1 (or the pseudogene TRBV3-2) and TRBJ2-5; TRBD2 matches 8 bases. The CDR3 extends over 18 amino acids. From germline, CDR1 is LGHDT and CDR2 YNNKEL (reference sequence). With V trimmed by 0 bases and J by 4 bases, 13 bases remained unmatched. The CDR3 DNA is TGTGCCAGCAGCCAAGAGGGGACTAGGTCGCCGCGGGGAGAGACCCAGTACTTC. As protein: CASSQEGTRSPRGETQYF.

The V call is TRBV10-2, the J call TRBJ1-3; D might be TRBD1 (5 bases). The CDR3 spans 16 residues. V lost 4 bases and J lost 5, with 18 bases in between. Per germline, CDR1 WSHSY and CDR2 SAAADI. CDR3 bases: TGCGCCAGCAGTGTAATGGACATCGGTTTGAGAAACACCATATATTTT. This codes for CASSVMDIGLRNTIYF.

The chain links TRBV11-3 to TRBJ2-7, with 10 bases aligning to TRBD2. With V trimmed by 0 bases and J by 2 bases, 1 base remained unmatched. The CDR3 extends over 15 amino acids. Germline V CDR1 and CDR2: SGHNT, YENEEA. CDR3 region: CASSLDGTSAYEQYF. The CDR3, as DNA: TGTGCCAGCAGCTTAGATGGGACTAGCGCCTACGAGCAGTACTTC.

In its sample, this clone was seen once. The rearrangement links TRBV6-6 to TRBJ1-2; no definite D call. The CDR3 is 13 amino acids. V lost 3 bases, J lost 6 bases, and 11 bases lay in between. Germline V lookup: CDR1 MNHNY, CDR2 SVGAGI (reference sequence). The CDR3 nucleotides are TGTGCCAGCAGTTATGCGGGGAAAGATGGCTACACCTTC. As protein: CASSYAGKDGYTF.

The CDR3 nucleotides read TGTGCCAGCAGTGTGGGACTAGCGGGGGGTACCGCAGATACGCAGTATTTT. Residues: CASSVGLAGGTADTQYF. V is TRBV2 and J is TRBJ2-3, with 15 bases aligning to TRBD2. CDR3 length equals 17 residues. The V gene end was trimmed by 4 bases and the J gene end by 4 bases; junction bases not matched to a gene: 6. Per the germline V gene, CDR1 is SNHLY and CDR2 is FYNNEI.

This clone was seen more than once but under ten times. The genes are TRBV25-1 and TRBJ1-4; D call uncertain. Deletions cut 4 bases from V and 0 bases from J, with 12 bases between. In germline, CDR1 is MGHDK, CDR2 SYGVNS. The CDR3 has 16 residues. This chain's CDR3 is CASSAILSSTNEKLFF. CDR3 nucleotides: TGTGCCAGCAGTGCTATACTTTCTTCAACTAATGAAAAACTGTTTTTT.

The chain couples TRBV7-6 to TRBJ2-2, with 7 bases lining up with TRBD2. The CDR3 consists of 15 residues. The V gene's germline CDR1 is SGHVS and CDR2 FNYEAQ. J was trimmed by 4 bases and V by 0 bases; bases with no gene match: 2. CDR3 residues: CASSLASGGTGELFF. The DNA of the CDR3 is TGTGCCAGCAGCTTAGCGTCGGGAGGCACCGGGGAGCTGTTTTTT. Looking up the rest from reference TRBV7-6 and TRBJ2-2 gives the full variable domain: GAGVSQSPRYKVTKRGQDVALRCDPISGHVSLYWYRQALGQGPEFLTYFNYEAQQDKSGLPNDRFSAERPEGSISTLTIQRTEQRDSAMYRCASSLASGGTGELFFGEGSRLTVL.

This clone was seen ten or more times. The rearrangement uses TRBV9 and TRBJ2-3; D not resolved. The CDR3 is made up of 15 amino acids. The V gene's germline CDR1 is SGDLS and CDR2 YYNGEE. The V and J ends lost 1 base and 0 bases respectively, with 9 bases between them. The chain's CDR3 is CASSVSPHSTDTQYF. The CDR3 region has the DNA TGTGCCAGCAGCGTAAGCCCCCATAGCACAGATACGCAGTATTTT.

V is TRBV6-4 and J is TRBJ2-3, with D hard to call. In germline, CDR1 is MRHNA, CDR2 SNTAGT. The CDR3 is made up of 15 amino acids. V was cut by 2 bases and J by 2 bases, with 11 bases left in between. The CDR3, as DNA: TGTGCCAGCAGTGACAGCGACGGTGTCACAGATACGCAGTATTTT. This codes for CASSDSDGVTDTQYF.

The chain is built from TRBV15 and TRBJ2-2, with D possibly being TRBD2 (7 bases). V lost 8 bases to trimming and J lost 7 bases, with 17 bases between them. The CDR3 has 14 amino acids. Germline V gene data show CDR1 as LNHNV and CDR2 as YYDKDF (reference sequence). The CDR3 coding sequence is TGTGCCACCGAGGGGATAAGGGGGGGCGGGGAGCTGTTTTTT. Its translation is CATEGIRGGGELFF.

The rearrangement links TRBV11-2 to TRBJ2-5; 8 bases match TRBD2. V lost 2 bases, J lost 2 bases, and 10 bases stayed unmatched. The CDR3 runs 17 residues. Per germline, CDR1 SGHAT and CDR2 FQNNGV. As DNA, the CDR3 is TGTGCCAGCAGCTTATTCCCCGCGGGGGGAAGGCAAGAGACCCAGTACTTC. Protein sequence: CASSLFPAGGRQETQYF.

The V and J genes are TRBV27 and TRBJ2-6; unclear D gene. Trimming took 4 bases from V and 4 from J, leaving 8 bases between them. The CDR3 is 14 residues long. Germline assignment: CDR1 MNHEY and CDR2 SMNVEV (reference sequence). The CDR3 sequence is CASSSYSGANVLTF. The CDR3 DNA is TGTGCCAGCAGTTCTTACTCCGGGGCCAACGTCCTGACTTTC.

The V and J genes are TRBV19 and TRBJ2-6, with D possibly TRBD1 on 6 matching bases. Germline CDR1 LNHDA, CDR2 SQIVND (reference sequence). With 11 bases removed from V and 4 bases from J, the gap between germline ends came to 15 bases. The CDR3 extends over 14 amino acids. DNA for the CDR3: TGTGCCGCCAATCAGGGGCCCGGGGCCAACGTCCTGACTTTC. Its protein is CAANQGPGANVLTF. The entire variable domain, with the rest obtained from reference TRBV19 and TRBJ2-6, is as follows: DGGITQSPKYLFRKEGQNVTLSCEQNLNHDAMYWYRQDPGQGLRLIYYSQIVNDFQKGDIAEGYSVSREKKESFPLTVTSAQKNPTAFYLCAANQGPGANVLTFGAGSRLTVL.